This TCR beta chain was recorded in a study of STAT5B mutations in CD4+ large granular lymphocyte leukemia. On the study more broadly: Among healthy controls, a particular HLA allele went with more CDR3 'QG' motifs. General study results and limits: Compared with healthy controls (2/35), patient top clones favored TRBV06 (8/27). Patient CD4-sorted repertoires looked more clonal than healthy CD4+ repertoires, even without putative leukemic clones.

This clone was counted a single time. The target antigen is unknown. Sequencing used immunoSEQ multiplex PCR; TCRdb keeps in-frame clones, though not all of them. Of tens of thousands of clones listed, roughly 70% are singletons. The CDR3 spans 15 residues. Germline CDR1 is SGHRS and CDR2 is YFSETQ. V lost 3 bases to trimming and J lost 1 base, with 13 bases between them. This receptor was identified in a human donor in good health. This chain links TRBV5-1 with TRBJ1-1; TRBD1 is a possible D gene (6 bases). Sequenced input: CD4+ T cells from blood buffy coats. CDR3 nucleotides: TGCGCCAGCAGCTCGGAAGGGGGGGGGAACACTGAAGCTTTCTTT. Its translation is CASSSEGGGNTEAFF.